This TCR beta chain comes out of a study of T-cell memory formation after mild COVID-19. Study summary: The study found TCR clusters largely donor specific. Study-wide findings and caveats: Contracting CD4+ clones were located mainly in CM and EM, and CD8+ clones in EMRA.

Germline V gene data show CDR1 as DFQATT and CDR2 as SNEGSKA (reference sequence). The CDR3 consists of 15 residues. Trimming took 3 bases from V and 6 from J, leaving 21 bases between them. TCRdb independently ran MiXCR on the 5' RACE reads; one entry per CDR3 protein. Here the sample spans about 440,000 distinct CDR3 sequences, 15% to 25% being singletons. Of note for this clonotype: Its target is not known.

The sequence derives from an adult woman who had mild COVID-19 (a few samples of this study predate the infection). Cell type and time point are not known. The sequencing sample was made of PBMCs or a T cell subset sorted from them (not recorded which). The chain employs TRBV20-1 and TRBJ2-7; D might be TRBD1 or TRBD2, each matching 5 bases. CDR3 residues: CSASDGTSGSAEQYF. DNA of the CDR3: TGCAGTGCTAGCGATGGGACCTCCGGGTCGGCCGAGCAGTACTTC.